Sequencing of this T cell receptor beta chain was carried out in a study of control samples from healthy donors and cancer patients. The method was immunoSEQ multiplex PCR; TCRdb's version includes in-frame clones alone and lacks a portion of them. Among approximately 81,000 clones listed, over 90% were seen once. The V end lost 3 bases, the J end lost 2 bases, and 12 bases lay between the germline ends. The CDR3 length is 15 residues. CDR1 is MNHEY, CDR2 SMNVEV, per germline (reference sequence). This clone came up once. V usage is TRBV27 and J usage is TRBJ2-3, with D unclear. The sample consisted of blood. The sequence was obtained from a woman aged 18-29 years in good health. CDR3 sequence (DNA): TGTGCCAGCAGTTTTCTAGATCTGGCCACAGATACGCAGTATTTT. Protein sequence: CASSFLDLATDTQYF.